This T cell receptor (beta chain) appears in the sequencing data of a study of shared clonotypes between healthy human individuals (dated by TCRdb to about 2020). With regard to the full study: Three men and two women, aged 18 to 49 years, made up the cohort. To estimate repertoire size and how much clonotypes are shared between individuals, the study performed deep sequencing of blood TCR repertoires from roughly five healthy adults. To increase sequencing depth and limit assay-specific biases, TCR repertoire library preparation and sequencing were carried out by different laboratories using diverse techniques. Between about 0.8 and 8.9 billion PBMCs per donor were obtained by leukapheresis. For each donor, CD4 naive and CD4 memory were each given three plates, CD8 naive was given two plates, and CD8 memory was given one plate. Study-wide conclusions, independent of this receptor: Sampling was limited to blood, and TCR repertoires in tissue likely differ from TCR repertoires in blood. When four donors were compared, the shared fraction of clonotypes was about 5% for naive CD4, approximately 3.5% for naive CD8, 2% to 2.5% for memory CD4, and approximately 0.4% for memory CD8. Pairwise subsampling indicated that sequencing depth was expected to affect the degree of clonotype sharing among donors. Because the study included a small number of donors, the genetic and exposure-history diversity represented was limited. Clonotypes shared by all four sorted-subset donors showed higher generation probabilities than non-shared clonotypes. Rarefaction of sorted-subset datasets indicated incomplete sequencing despite the large sequencing depth. Larger estimated clonotype richness was generally found for naive subsets than for memory subsets.

Points on this clone: The antigen this receptor binds is unknown. No base quality information exists; no much larger clone differs at one position.

Using the deep immunoSEQ assay, TCR CDR3 regions were amplified from genomic DNA by multiplex PCR. Extracted genomic DNA from each cell subset was spread evenly across all wells of several immunoSEQ 96-well plates, with each plate serving as a replicate. Each replicate PCR for sorted subsets received 150 to 250 ng genomic DNA, equal to roughly 30,000 T cell genomes. The purified libraries were quantified using a Qubit 3.0 fluorometer, sized with a Bioanalyzer 2100, and then quantified again using the KAPA Library Quantification kit. Every immunoSEQ 96-well plate was sequenced on a separate single-read 150-cycle Illumina NextSeq 550 flow cell. Under the source paper's analysis protocol: Because only junctional sequences without quality scores were contained in the immunoSEQ output, filtering matching that applied to full-length reads could not be performed. Sequences were annotated with PyIR, a Python wrapper for IgBLAST v1.9, and V/J genes and CDR3 were assigned using IMGT germline references. Any read was removed if the V/J assignment was weak (E-value above 1e-6), the CDR3 was missing, or the read contained stop codons, out-of-frame junctions, or ambiguous translated residues. V3J clonotypes were defined as sequences sharing the same inferred V gene, J gene, and CDR3 amino acid sequence. To compute the percentage overlap between repertoires, the number of shared unique clonotypes was divided by the size of the smaller repertoire. Repertoire richness was assessed with RTK rarefaction, the Chao1 estimator, and Recon v2.1 estimates of unobserved clonotypes. OLGA was used to compute generation probabilities for all TCRbeta clonotypes that the gDNA method yielded from a handful of donors. Drawn from immuneACCESS, this table holds only the in-frame rearrangements with V and J called that TCRdb kept. Clones are partly lost; checked studies trace under half to an unresolved V gene and leave the rest unexplained. The V and J calls and clone size were taken over from that table, and D and trimming were inferred from the DNA. The sample records about 2 million clones, about 95% of which are singletons. The leading ten clones occupy around 1% of the sample.

Inclusive of the bounding cysteine and phenylalanine, the CDR3 is 14 residues long. Only the CDR3 DNA is retained, 42 bases long and in frame from the first base. V sheds 0 bases and J sheds 4 bases, leaving 10 bases between their ends. CDR1 and CDR2 were assigned from the germline V gene (reference sequence) as SGHNT and YYREEE. CD8 naive samples consisted of CD45RO-negative cells that were positively selected for CCR7, yielding a CD45RA+CCR7+ population without TemRA cells. The donors were healthy, HIV-negative adults with no recently reported acute infections or vaccinations. Only Caucasian adults living in Nashville, Tennessee, USA were represented among the donors. Blood was collected by leukapheresis, and PBMCs were isolated by Ficoll-Histopaque density gradient centrifugation and then cryopreserved in liquid nitrogen vapor phase. Analytical flow cytometry was used to check the purity and quantity of each magnetically sorted T cell population. Genomic DNA was isolated from every sorted fraction and measured by UV absorbance on a Nanodrop 2000c.

Rearrangement joined TRBV5-4 to TRBJ1-2; a weak D assignment points to TRBD1 (5 bases agree). The sequenced material came from naive CD8+ T cells sorted from blood. This sample's cell subset or site label indicates: CD45RA+CCR7+. The sequence was obtained from a man between 18 and 29 years old in good health. The nucleotide sequence reads as follows: TGTGCCAGCAGCTTGGGACAGCACCCCTATGGCTACACCTTC. This yields the protein CASSLGQHPYGYTF. Full variable domain (CDR3 extended with the reference TRBV5-4 and TRBJ1-2 proteins): ETGVTQSPTHLIKTRGQQVTLRCSSQSGHNTVSWYQQALGQGPQFIFQYYREEENGRGNFPPRFSGLQFPNYSSELNVNALELDDSALYLCASSLGQHPYGYTFGSGTRLTVV.